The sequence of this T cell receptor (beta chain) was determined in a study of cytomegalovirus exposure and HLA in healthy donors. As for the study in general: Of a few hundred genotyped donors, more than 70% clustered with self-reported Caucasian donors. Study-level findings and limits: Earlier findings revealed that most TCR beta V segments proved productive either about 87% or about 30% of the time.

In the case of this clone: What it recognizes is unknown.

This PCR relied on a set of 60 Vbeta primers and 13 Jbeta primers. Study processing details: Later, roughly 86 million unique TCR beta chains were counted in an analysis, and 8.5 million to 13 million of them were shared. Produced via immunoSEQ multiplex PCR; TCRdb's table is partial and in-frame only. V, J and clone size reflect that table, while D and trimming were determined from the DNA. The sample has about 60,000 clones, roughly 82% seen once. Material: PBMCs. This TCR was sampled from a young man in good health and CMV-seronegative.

CDR3 residues: CAFPGHQPQHF. For the CDR3, the DNA is TGTGCCTTCCCTGGGCATCAGCCCCAGCATTTT. This chain joins TRBV30 and TRBJ1-5; D remains ambiguous. The CDR3 loop spans 11 amino acids. Trimming pared 7 bases from V and 5 bases from J, leaving 9 bases between. CDR1 and CDR2 from the germline V gene are GTSNPN and SVGIG (reference sequence).